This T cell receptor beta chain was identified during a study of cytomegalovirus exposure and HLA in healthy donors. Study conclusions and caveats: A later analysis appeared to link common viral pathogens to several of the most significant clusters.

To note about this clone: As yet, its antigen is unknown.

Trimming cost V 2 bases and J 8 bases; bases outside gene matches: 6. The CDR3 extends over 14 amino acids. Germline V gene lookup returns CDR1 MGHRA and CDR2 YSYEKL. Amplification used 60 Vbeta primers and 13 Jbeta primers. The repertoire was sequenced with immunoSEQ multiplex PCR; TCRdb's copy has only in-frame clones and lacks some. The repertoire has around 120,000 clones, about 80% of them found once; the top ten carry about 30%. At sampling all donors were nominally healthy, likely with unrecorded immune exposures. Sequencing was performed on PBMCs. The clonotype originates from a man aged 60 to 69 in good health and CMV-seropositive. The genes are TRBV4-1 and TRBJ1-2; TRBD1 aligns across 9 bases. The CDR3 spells CASSQPGQGEGYTF. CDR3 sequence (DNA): TGCGCCAGCAGCCAACCGGGACAGGGAGAAGGCTACACCTTC.